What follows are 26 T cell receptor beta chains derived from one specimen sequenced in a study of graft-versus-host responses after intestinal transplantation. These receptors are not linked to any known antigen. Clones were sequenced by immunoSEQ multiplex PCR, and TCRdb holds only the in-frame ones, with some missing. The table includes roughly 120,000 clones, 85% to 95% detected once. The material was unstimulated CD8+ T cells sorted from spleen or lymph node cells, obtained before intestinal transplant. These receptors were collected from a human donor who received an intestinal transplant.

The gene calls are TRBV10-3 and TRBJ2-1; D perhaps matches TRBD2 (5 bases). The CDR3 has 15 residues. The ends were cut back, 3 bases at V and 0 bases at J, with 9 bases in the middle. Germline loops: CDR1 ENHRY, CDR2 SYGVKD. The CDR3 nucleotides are TGTGCCATCAGTGAACGGCGGGTCTCCTACAATGAGCAGTTCTTC. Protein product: CAISERRVSYNEQFF.

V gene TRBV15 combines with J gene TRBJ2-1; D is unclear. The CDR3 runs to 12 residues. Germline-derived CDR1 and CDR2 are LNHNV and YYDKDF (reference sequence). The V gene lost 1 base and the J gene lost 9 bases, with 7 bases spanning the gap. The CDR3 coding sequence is TGTGCCACCAGCAGAGGACCTGCTGAGCAGTTCTTC. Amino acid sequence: CATSRGPAEQFF.

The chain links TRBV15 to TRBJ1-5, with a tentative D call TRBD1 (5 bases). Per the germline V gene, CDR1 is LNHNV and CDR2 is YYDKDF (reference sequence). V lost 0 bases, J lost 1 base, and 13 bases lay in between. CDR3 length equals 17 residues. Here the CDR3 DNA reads TGTGCCACCAGCAGAGATCCCCGGGGGGGGAGCAATCAGCCCCAGCATTTT. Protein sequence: CATSRDPRGGSNQPQHF.

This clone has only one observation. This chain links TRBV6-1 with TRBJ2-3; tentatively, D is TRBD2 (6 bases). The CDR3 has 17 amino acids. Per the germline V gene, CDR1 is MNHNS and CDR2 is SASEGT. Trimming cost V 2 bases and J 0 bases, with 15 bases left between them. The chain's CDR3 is CASSETGGPSSTDTQYF. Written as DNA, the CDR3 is TGTGCCAGCAGTGAAACCGGGGGACCTTCGAGCACAGATACGCAGTATTTT.

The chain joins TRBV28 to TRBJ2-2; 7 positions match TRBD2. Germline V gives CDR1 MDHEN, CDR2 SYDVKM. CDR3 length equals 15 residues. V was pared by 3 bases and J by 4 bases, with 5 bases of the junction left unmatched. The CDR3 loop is CASSLSGGSTGELFF. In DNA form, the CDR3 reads TGTGCCAGCAGTTTGTCGGGAGGCAGCACCGGGGAGCTGTTTTTT.

The DNA for the CDR3 is TGTGCCAGCAGCCCGAGACAAGGCTCCTACGAGCAGTACTTC. Its translation: CASSPRQGSYEQYF. The V call is TRBV7-3, the J call TRBJ2-7; no clear D. CDR1 and CDR2 (germline): SGHTA, FQGTGA. CDR3 length: 14 amino acids. V lost 5 bases and J 0 bases, leaving 11 bases between the germline ends.

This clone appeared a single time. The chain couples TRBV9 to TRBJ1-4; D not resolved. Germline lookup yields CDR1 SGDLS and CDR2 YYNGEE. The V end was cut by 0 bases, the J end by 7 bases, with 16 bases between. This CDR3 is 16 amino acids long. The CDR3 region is CASSVDTNLGSEKLFF. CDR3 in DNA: TGTGCCAGCAGCGTAGACACAAATCTGGGAAGTGAAAAACTGTTTTTT.

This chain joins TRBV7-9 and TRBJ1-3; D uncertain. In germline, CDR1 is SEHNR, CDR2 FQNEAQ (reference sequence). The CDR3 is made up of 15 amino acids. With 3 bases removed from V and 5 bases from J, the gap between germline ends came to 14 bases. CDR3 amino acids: CASSLESGARNTIYF. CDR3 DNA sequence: TGTGCCAGCAGCTTGGAATCCGGAGCCCGAAACACCATATATTTT. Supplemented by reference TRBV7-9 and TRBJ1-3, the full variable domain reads DTGVSQNPRHKITKRGQNVTFRCDPISEHNRLYWYRQTLGQGPEFLTYFQNEAQLEKSRLLSDRFSAERPKGSFSTLEIQRTEQGDSAMYLCASSLESGARNTIYFGEGSWLTVV.

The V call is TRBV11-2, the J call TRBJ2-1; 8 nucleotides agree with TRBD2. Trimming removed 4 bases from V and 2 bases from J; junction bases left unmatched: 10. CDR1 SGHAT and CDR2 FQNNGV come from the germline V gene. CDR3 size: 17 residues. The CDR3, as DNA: TGTGCCAGCAGCTCCCTTACACTAGCGGAGACCTACAATGAGCAGTTCTTC. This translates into CASSSLTLAETYNEQFF.

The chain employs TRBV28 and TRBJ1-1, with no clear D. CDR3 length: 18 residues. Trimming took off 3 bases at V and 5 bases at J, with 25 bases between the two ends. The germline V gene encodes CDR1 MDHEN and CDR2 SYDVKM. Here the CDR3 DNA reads TGTGCCAGCAGTTTCGTTTCAAGTTTTGGTCGCCATACAACTGAAGCTTTCTTT. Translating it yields CASSFVSSFGRHTTEAFF.

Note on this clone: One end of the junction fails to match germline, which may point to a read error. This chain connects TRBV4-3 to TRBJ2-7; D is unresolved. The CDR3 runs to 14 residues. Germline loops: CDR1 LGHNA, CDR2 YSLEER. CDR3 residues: CASSQDISSYKQYF. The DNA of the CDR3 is TGCGCCAGCAGCCAAGATATCAGTTCCTACAAGCAGTACTTC.

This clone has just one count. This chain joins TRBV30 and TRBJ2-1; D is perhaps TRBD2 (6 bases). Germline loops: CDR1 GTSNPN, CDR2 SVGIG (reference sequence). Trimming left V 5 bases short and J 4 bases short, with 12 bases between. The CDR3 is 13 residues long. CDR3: CAWGLASYNEQFF. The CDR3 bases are TGTGCCTGGGGGCTAGCGTCTTACAATGAGCAGTTCTTC. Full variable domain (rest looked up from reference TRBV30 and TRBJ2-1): SQTIHQWPATLVQPVGSPLSLECTVEGTSNPNLYWYRQAAGRGLQLLFYSVGIGQISSEVPQNLSASRPQDRQFILSSKKLLLSDSGFYLCAWGLASYNEQFFGPGTRLTVL.

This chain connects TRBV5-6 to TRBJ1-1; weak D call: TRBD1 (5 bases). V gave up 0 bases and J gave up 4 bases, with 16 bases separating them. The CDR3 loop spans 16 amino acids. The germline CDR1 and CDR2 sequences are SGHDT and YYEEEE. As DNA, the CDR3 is TGTGCCAGCAGCTTGGGGGTTCGCCTGGGGGTCACTGAAGCTTTCTTT. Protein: CASSLGVRLGVTEAFF.

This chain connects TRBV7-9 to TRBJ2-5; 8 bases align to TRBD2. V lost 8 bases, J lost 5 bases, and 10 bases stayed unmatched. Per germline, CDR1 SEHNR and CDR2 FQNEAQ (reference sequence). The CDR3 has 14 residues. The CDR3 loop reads CASRAGEARETQYF. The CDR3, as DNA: TGTGCCAGCCGAGCGGGGGAGGCGAGGGAGACCCAGTACTTC.

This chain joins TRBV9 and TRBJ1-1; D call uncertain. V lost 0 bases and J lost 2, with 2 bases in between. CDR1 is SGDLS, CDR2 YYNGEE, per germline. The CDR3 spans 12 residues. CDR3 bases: TGTGCCAGCAGCGTAGACAACACTGAAGCTTTCTTT. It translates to CASSVDNTEAFF. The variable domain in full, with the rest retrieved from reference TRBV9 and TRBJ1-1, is DSGVTQTPKHLITATGQRVTLRCSPRSGDLSVYWYQQSLDQGLQFLIQYYNGEERAKGNILERFSAQQFPDLHSELNLSSLELGDSALYFCASSVDNTEAFFGQGTRLTVV.

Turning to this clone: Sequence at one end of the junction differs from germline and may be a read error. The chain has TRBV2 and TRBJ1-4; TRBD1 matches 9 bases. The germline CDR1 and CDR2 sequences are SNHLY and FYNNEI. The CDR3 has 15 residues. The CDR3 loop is CASREGTGYYEKLFF. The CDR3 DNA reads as TGTGCCAGCAGAGAAGGGACAGGGTATTATGAAAAACTGTTTTTT.

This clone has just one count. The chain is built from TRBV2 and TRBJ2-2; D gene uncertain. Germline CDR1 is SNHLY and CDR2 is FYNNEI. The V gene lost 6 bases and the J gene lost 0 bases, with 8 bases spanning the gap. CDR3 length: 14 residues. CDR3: CASRQAPNTGELFF. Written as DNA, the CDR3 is TGTGCCAGCAGGCAAGCGCCGAACACCGGGGAGCTGTTTTTT.

CDR3 sequence reads: CASSSTQGGLFF. The CDR3, as DNA: TGTGCCAGCAGCTCAACACAGGGAGGGCTGTTTTTT. This rearrangement joins TRBV11-2 to TRBJ2-2; either TRBD1 or TRBD2 may fit D (6 bases each). The V gene lost 4 bases and the J gene lost 13 bases, with 13 bases spanning the gap. Looked up from germline, CDR1 is SGHAT and CDR2 is FQNNGV. CDR3 size: 12 residues. Combining the CDR3 with reference TRBV11-2 and TRBJ2-2 gives the whole variable domain EAGVAQSPRYKIIEKRQSVAFWCNPISGHATLYWYQQILGQGPKLLIQFQNNGVVDDSQLPKDRFSAERLKGVDSTLKIQPAKLEDSAVYLCASSSTQGGLFFGEGSRLTVL.

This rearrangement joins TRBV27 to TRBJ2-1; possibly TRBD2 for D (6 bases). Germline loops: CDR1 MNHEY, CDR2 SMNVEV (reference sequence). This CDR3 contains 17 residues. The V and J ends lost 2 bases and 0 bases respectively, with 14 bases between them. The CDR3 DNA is TGTGCCAGCAGTTTAAGCTCTAGCGCAAGCTCCTACAATGAGCAGTTCTTC. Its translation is CASSLSSSASSYNEQFF.

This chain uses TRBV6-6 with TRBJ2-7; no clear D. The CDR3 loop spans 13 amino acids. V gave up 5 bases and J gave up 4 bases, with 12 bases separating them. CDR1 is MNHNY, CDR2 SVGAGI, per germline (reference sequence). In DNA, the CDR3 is TGTGCCAGCAGTACCCATGATGGGTACGAGCAGTACTTC. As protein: CASSTHDGYEQYF.

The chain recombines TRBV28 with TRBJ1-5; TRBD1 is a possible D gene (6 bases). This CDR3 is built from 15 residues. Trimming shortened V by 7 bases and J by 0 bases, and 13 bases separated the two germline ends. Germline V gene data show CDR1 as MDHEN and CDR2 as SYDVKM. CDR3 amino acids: CASTSDSYSNQPQHF. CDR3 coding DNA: TGTGCCAGCACTTCGGACAGCTATAGCAATCAGCCCCAGCATTTT.

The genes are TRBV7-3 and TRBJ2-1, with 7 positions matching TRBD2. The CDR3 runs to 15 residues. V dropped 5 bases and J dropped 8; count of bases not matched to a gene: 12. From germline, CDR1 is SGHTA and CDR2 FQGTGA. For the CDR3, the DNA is TGTGCCAGCAGCCCAGAGCGGACTAGTTCCGATGAGCAGTTCTTC. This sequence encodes CASSPERTSSDEQFF.

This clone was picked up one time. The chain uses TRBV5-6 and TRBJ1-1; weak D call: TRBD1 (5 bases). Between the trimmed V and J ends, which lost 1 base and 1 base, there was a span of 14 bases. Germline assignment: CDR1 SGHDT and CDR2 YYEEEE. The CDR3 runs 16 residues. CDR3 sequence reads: CASSLRWGLGNTEAFF. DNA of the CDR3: TGTGCCAGCAGCTTGAGATGGGGCTTAGGGAACACTGAAGCTTTCTTT.

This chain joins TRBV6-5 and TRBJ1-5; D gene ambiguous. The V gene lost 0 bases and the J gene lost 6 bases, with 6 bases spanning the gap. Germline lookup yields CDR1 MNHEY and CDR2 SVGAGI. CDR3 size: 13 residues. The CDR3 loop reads CASSYSILQPQHF. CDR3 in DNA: TGTGCCAGCAGTTACTCGATCCTTCAGCCCCAGCATTTT.

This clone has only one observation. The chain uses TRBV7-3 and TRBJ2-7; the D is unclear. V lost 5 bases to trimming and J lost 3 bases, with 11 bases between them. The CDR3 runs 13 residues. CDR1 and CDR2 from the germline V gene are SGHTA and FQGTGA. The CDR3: CASSPGPNYEQYF. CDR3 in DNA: TGTGCCAGCAGCCCCGGGCCCAACTACGAGCAGTACTTC. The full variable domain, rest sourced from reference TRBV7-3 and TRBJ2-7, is GAGVSQTPSNKVTEKGKYVELRCDPISGHTALYWYRQSLGQGPEFLIYFQGTGAADDSGLPNDRFFAVRPEGSVSTLKIQRTERGDSAVYLCASSPGPNYEQYFGPGTRLTVT.

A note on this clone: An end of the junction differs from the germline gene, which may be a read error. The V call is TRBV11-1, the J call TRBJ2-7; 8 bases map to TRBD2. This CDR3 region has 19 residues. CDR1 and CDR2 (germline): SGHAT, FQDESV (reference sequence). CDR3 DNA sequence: TGTGCCAGCAGCTTACCTCCCCGTACTAGCGGAACATCATCCTCCGAGCAGTACTTC. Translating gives CASSLPPRTSGTSSSEQYF.